This entry features one TCR beta chain sequence. This clone was observed a single time. It lacks a known antigen. It has no much larger one-base neighbor in the sample; base qualities were not kept. These data originate in a study of cytomegalovirus exposure and HLA in healthy donors (TCRdb year 2017). About the investigation overall: An earlier analysis of around 600 of the donors reported about 250 Gb of sequence data and around 120 million unique TCR beta sequences from about 180 million T cells. A later analysis re-examined previously published TCR beta repertoires from more than 550 donors and added high-resolution HLA genotyping to investigate patterns of TCR occurrence. Donor age, sex, ethnicity and CMV serostatus were collected together with the repertoire data. The number of donors typed differed by locus, with roughly 629-640 for A, B, C, DRB1 and DQB1, approximately 500 for DQA1, nearly 610 for DPA1, and 472 for DPB1. Because of strong linkage in the cohort, roughly 5 DR-DQ haplotypes were treated as single units for association and clustering. To predict cytomegalovirus infection status, the study brought together high-throughput TCR immunosequencing, statistical association of individual TCRs with disease status, and machine learning. All discovery cohort repertoires had been generated using a single sequencing platform. A separate validation cohort of 100 to 150 different subjects was used in addition to the approximately 610-subject first cohort. The study used immunosequencing to profile the T cell repertoires of 666 subjects and linked those repertoires to cytomegalovirus serostatus. An earlier analysis of nearly 600 of the donors applied high-throughput TCR beta sequencing to assess whether each TCR beta V gene segment acted as functional or pseudogenic. Of the 300 to 500 genotyped donors, over 80% were placed in the genetic ancestry cluster associated with self-reported Caucasian donors. An early release covering over 500 HLA-typed donors comprised approximately 300 gigabases of sequencing data and around 80 million unique TCR sequences. Genome-wide SNP genotypes for about 65% of the 666 donors were used in a later genetic analysis, which treated that subset as a discovery cohort. Among roughly 400 genotyped donors of the cohort, an average of approximately 240,000 unique TCR beta nucleotide sequences were sequenced per donor, about a sixth of them non-productive. In the later analysis, no new phenotypic data were used to find candidate immune exposures; instead, reliance was placed on TCR beta sequences and their occurrence across donors. The study aimed to test whether signatures of past pathogen exposure could be identified by cataloging public T cell receptors. HLA typing covered class I and class II loci at four-digit resolution.

Overall study results and their limits: The study listed 164 TCR beta chains as associated with cytomegalovirus. When HLA alleles, especially DR and DQ, strongly co-occurred, attributing TCR associations to individual alleles was difficult. In vitro tests confirmed that a few of the cytomegalovirus-associated TCR beta chains recognize cytomegalovirus antigens. V-gene and J-gene trimming of TCR beta chains was associated with a missense DCLRE1C variant in a later genetic analysis, and the association was replicated in an independent cohort. An earlier analysis of 587 of the donors showed that most TCR beta V segments appeared in productive rearrangements either about 90% or about 30% of the time, which broadly matched IMGT annotations. The classifier was reported to diagnose cytomegalovirus status with high specificity and sensitivity in both the original cohort and the validation cohort. The authors suggested that the approach could potentially be extended to other disease states and immunological phenotypes. Correlated functional status among segregating V segments might be attributable to linkage disequilibrium, but an unknown experimental factor could not be ruled out. According to a later analysis, TCR association rates differed among HLA loci, with DRB1 alleles showing the most associated TCRs and HLA-C alleles showing the fewest. A later analysis found that HLA-associated TCR beta chains were more clonally expanded and had lower generation probabilities than equally common non-associated chains. This cohort had only TCR beta chains sequenced, and the lack of alpha or paired-chain data limited which features could be detected. In a later genetic analysis, fewer N-insertions in productive TCRs were reported among donors in an Asian-associated ancestry cluster than the 666-donor mean. In a later analysis, several top co-occurrence clusters were reported to appear linked to parvovirus B19, influenza, CMV and Epstein-Barr virus. Specific HLA alleles were associated with around 18,000 TCR beta sequences at a false discovery rate of 0.05 in a later analysis. Because counts were too low, about 17 rarely observed V segments, including chromosome 9 orphons, were excluded from the earlier analysis of fewer than 650 of the donors. A group of highly shared sequence variants was considered likely to be a technical artifact of the sequencing pipeline. The 87-base-pair reads could not distinguish some IMGT-functional V segments, including TRBV6-2 and TRBV6-3, so those segments were excluded. Sequencing depth was assumed to be roughly uniform across donors in the presence/absence analyses, though that assumption may not hold. A further reported finding was that TCR beta sequences accurately predicted the HLA-A and HLA-B alleles for most subjects in the first cohort. Most CMV-associated TCR beta chains appeared to be HLA-restricted in a later analysis, and the HLA associations seemed to be driven largely by CMV exposure. Most TCR sequences were seen in very few donors, while some public TCRs were found in many individuals. HLA typing was unavailable for some donors at each locus, so association tests used only the typed subset. Immune exposure information for the cohort was limited to CMV serostatus.

For CDR1 and CDR2, the germline V gene lists MGHRA and YSYEKL. V has 4 bases trimmed and J has 3 bases trimmed; junction bases matching no gene number 4. The CDR3, cysteine through phenylalanine, is 15 amino acids long. The sequence is cut down to CDR3 DNA, 45 bases in frame from base 1. The protocol used for the library was the immunoSEQ multiplex PCR assay. For the multiplex PCR, a mixture combining 60 forward primers for TCR Vbeta segments and 13 reverse primers for TCR Jbeta segments was used. The CDR3 region of rearranged TCR beta genes was amplified from genomic DNA by a multiplex PCR assay. The Illumina HiSeq System was used to sequence the amplified TCR beta libraries as 87-base-pair reads. The published analysis was carried out like this. In a later analysis, tens of millions of unique TCR beta chains were counted across the 650 to 700 repertoires, and roughly 11 million of these chains were shared by at least two donors. A nearest-neighbor algorithm error-corrected the raw reads and collapsed the reads into unique sequences, merging closely related sequences to remove PCR and sequencing errors. V, D and J gene segments were assigned by aligning CDR3 sequences to IMGT reference sequences. Each retained sequence needed at least a six-nucleotide match to both a V gene segment and a J gene segment. A rearrangement was called productive if the CDR3 had no stop codons and remained in frame with V and J, and every other rearrangement was called non-productive. Following IMGT convention, CDR3 was defined as the stretch from the second conserved V-encoded cysteine to the conserved J-encoded phenylalanine. The earlier analysis of about 610 of the donors excluded any sequence lacking an unambiguous match to a single V gene segment. An earlier analysis of 450 to 650 of the donors called V segments functional above 56.7% productive rearrangements and segregating when the between-donor standard deviation exceeded 5%. A statistical classification framework was built for diagnosing cytomegalovirus status from the catalog of TCR beta chain sequences. A later analysis assigned V and J genes by comparing TCR nucleotide sequences with IMGT/GENE-DB human TR gene sequences. The TCRdist pipeline was used in a later analysis to assign CDR3 sequences and most-parsimonious VDJ recombination scenarios. In a later analysis, each TCR beta chain was defined by its CDR3 amino acid sequence together with its V-gene family, and reads without a unique V-gene family were excluded. To address suspected cross-contamination and a sequencing artifact, a later analysis removed 450 to 700 highly shared, low-generation-probability nucleotide sequences. In a later analysis, a clonal expansion index for each public chain was calculated from normalized within-repertoire ranks of inferred template counts. Generation probabilities in a later analysis came from a VDJ recombination model fitted to out-of-frame rearrangements, and those results were checked against IGoR. In a later analysis, TCR-TCR, TCR-HLA and TCR-CMV co-occurrence was scored with hypergeometric tests, and a repertoire-size bias correction was applied to TCR pairs. In a later analysis, false discovery rates were estimated by permuting HLA or CMV assignments 20 times. A later analysis grouped co-occurring TCRs with DBSCAN, adding TCRdist sequence similarity when clustering within HLA-allele-positive subsets. Repertoires with fewer than 30,000 or more than 120,000 public chains, plus five repertoires with anomalous nucleotide sharing, were excluded from co-occurrence clustering. The table was pulled from immuneACCESS by TCRdb, which kept in-frame rearrangements only. Such tables lose some clones; where checked, under half of the loss comes from unresolved V genes, and the rest has no known cause. V and J calls and clone size are copied from that table; D and trimming were computed from the DNA. This sample is represented by approximately 30,000 clones; more than 60% of them were singletons. The ten top clones hold about a fifth of the sample.

The cohort comprised hundreds of healthy bone marrow donors. Cohort members were all nominally healthy when sampled, although unrecorded immune exposures were likely present. The donor tested CMV seropositive and was one of the 289 seropositive cohort members. A peripheral blood sample was provided by each donor, and peripheral blood mononuclear cells were used for TCR beta sequencing. The Qiagen DNeasy Blood Extraction Kit was used to extract genomic DNA from the blood cell samples. Sequencing was carried out using PBMCs. The rearranged segments are TRBV4-1 and TRBJ1-4; 8 central bases correspond to TRBD1. The TCR originated in a man aged 50 or older in good health and CMV-seropositive. The CDR3 reads CASSLPGQANEKLFF. The DNA sequence is as follows: TGCGCCAGCAGCCTGCCGGGACAGGCTAATGAAAAACTGTTTTTT.